This TCR beta chain was identified in a study of cytomegalovirus exposure and HLA in healthy donors. PCR was performed using 60 Vbeta and 13 Jbeta primers. The assay was immunoSEQ multiplex PCR, and TCRdb's table has in-frame clones only and misses some. This table has about 59,000 clones, 80% appearing once. Trimming stripped 4 bases from V and 6 bases from J, with 7 bases between. This CDR3 is built from 13 residues. Germline V gene sequence: CDR1 MNHNY, CDR2 SVGAGI (reference sequence). This clonotype was obtained from a woman in her 40s in good health and CMV-seronegative. The specimen sequenced was PBMCs. This chain uses TRBV6-6 with TRBJ1-6; unclear D gene. The CDR3 DNA follows: TGTGCCAGCAGTTTGCCAGTTAATTCACCCCTCCACTTT. Encoded protein: CASSLPVNSPLHF.